Detailed here is one T cell receptor (beta chain). TCRdb ran MiXCR on the 5' RACE reads and lists one entry per CDR3 protein. The sample shows 150,000 to 200,000 distinct CDR3 sequences, roughly 20% of them seen only once. The data derive from a study of T-cell memory formation after mild COVID-19. CDR1 is SGHDT and CDR2 is YYEEEE in the germline V gene. This CDR3 is built from 14 residues. The V end was cut by 3 bases, the J end by 2 bases, with 12 bases between. The clonotype was recovered from a man between 18 and 35 years old who had mild COVID-19 (a few samples of this study predate the infection). Cell type and time point are not known. The rearrangement uses TRBV5-6 and TRBJ2-7; possibly TRBD1 for D (5 bases). Source material: PBMCs or a T cell subset sorted from them (not recorded which). The CDR3 DNA sequence: TGTGCCAGCAGCTCAACAGGTATCCCCTACGAGCAGTACGTC. This gives the protein CASSSTGIPYEQYV.